The 6 T cell receptor beta chains in this list originate from one sample, sequenced in a study of CD8+ T cells in alopecia areata. The treatment is: oral pan-JAK inhibitor, 5-10 mg twice daily. Extracted RNA was reverse transcribed into cDNA, the sequencing template. Assay: immunoSEQ multiplex PCR; the TCRdb copy retains only in-frame clones and omits some. Here the sample spans fewer than 150,000 clones, roughly four fifths being singletons. This specimen was CD8+ T cells sorted from blood, taken at week 4, from a patient treated with tofacitinib. All receptors derive from a human donor with alopecia areata.

This sequence joins TRBV27 and TRBJ2-7; D is possibly TRBD1 or TRBD2 (6 bases each). V was trimmed by 8 bases and J by 3 bases, leaving 11 bases between them. In germline, CDR1 is MNHEY, CDR2 SMNVEV (reference sequence). The CDR3 is 12 amino acids. DNA for the CDR3: TGTGCCAGCCGGGGGCCATTCTACGAGCAGTACTTC. This gives the protein CASRGPFYEQYF.

This chain joins TRBV5-1 and TRBJ2-6; 7 nucleotides align to TRBD1. V was pared by 3 bases and J by 2 bases, with 8 bases of the junction left unmatched. This CDR3 has 17 amino acids. CDR1 is SGHRS and CDR2 is YFSETQ in the germline V gene. The CDR3 bases are TGCGCCAGCAGCTCGATTAAAACAGGGGCTGGGGCCAACGTCCTGACTTTC. Protein product: CASSSIKTGAGANVLTF.

V is TRBV27 and J is TRBJ2-3; weak D call: TRBD2 (5 bases). Germline V gene data show CDR1 as MNHEY and CDR2 as SMNVEV (reference sequence). The CDR3 length is 13 residues. V lost 5 bases, J lost 3 bases, and 9 bases lay in between. CDR3 DNA: TGTGCCAGCAGTCGCGGGTCGACAGATACGCAGTATTTT. It encodes CASSRGSTDTQYF.

The chain uses TRBV4-1 and TRBJ2-3; D could derive from TRBD1 or TRBD2 (5 bases each). Germline CDR1 is MGHRA and CDR2 is YSYEKL. Trimming removed 4 bases at V and 1 base at J, with 12 bases between. CDR3 length: 15 residues. In DNA form, the CDR3 reads TGCGCCAGCAGCCTCGAGAGGGGTCGCACAGATACGCAGTATTTT. Its translation: CASSLERGRTDTQYF.

This rearrangement joins TRBV4-3 to TRBJ2-2; D ambiguous. Germline V lookup: CDR1 LGHNA, CDR2 YSLEER. This CDR3 has 15 amino acids. With 3 bases removed from V and 0 bases from J, the gap between germline ends came to 8 bases. DNA of the CDR3: TGCGCCAGCAGCCAGCACACATCGAACACCGGGGAGCTGTTTTTT. This gives the protein CASSQHTSNTGELFF.

The rearrangement joins TRBV4-1 to TRBJ1-4; TRBD1 is a possible D gene (5 bases). Germline V gene sequence: CDR1 MGHRA, CDR2 YSYEKL. V lost 0 bases, J lost 4 bases, and 15 bases lay in between. This CDR3 has 17 amino acids. DNA for the CDR3: TGCGCCAGCAGCCAAGATAGGGCCGGGACTGGTAATGAAAAACTGTTTTTT. Residues: CASSQDRAGTGNEKLFF.